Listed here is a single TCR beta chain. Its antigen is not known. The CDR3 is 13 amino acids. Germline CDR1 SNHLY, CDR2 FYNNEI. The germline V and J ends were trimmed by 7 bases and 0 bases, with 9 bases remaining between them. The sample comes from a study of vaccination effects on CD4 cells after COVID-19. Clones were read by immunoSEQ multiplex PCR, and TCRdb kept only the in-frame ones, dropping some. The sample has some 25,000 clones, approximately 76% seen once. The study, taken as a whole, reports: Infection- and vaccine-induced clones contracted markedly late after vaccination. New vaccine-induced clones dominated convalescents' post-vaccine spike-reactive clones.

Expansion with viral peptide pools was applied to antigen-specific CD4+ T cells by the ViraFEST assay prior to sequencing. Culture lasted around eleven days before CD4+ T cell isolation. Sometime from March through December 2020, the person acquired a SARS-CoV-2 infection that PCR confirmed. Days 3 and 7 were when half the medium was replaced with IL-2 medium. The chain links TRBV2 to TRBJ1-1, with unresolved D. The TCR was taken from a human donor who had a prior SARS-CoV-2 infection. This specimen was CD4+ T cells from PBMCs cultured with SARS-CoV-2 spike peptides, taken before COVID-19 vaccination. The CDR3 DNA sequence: TGTGCCAGCAACCAGTACATGAACACTGAAGCTTTCTTT. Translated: CASNQYMNTEAFF.